The rows below give T cell receptor beta chains drawn from one sample of a study of cytomegalovirus exposure and HLA in healthy donors. Libraries were prepared by immunoSEQ multiplex PCR; TCRdb keeps only in-frame clonotypes and omits some of them. The sample includes 150,000 to 200,000 clones, around 77% of them seen just once. Input material: PBMCs. All receptors come from a man aged 25-40 years in good health and CMV-seropositive. The CDR3 runs from the conserved cysteine through the conserved F or W. The order of the fields is J gene, V gene, clone size, D gene, CDR3 protein, CDR3 DNA. The D gene is left open where the match is weak. The size entry is marked missing in some rows and otherwise reads once, few, many or a size class.

TRBJ2-7,TRBV5-4,NA,NA,CASSSYRESYEQYF,TGTGCCAGCAGCTCGTACAGGGAGTCCTACGAGCAGTACTTC
TRBJ2-5,TRBV28,once,NA,CASRNSQETQYF,TGTGCCAGCAGGAATAGCCAAGAGACCCAGTACTTC
TRBJ1-4,TRBV5-1,NA,NA,CASSLAAAGPTNEKLFF,TGCGCCAGCAGCTTGGCCGCGGCAGGGCCCACTAATGAAAAACTGTTTTTT
TRBJ2-3,TRBV29-1,NA,NA,CSVMKLDTQYF,TGCAGCGTGATGAAGCTCGATACGCAGTATTTT
TRBJ2-7,TRBV7-8,NA,TRBD1,CASSFDRGQYF,TGTGCCAGCAGCTTTGACAGGGGCCAGTACTTC
TRBJ2-7,TRBV6-5,NA,TRBD2,CASSYSPGGPGEQYF,TGTGCCAGCAGTTACTCGCCGGGGGGGCCGGGGGAGCAGTACTTC
TRBJ1-2,TRBV28,NA,TRBD1,CASSSGTGANYGYTF,TGTGCCAGCAGTTCCGGGACAGGGGCTAACTATGGCTACACCTTC
TRBJ1-5,TRBV6-5,NA,NA,CASSYSQGKWQPQHF,TGTGCCAGCAGTTACTCTCAGGGGAAGTGGCAGCCCCAGCATTTT
TRBJ2-5,TRBV11-2,NA,TRBD1,CASSPRGWTGGRFEETQYF,TGTGCCAGCAGCCCCAGGGGTTGGACAGGGGGGAGGTTCGAAGAGACCCAGTACTTC
TRBJ2-7,TRBV19,NA,TRBD1,CASSTILKTGDYEQYF,TGTGCCAGTAGTACAATCCTAAAGACAGGGGACTACGAGCAGTACTTC
TRBJ2-3,TRBV5-1,NA,TRBD1,CASSTGADTQYF,TGCGCCAGCAGCACAGGGGCAGATACGCAGTATTTT
TRBJ2-7,TRBV15,NA,TRBD2,CATGRAEREGSYEQYF,TGTGCCACCGGCAGAGCTGAGCGGGAGGGCTCCTACGAGCAGTACTTC
TRBJ2-7,TRBV28,NA,NA,CASSLQGGPTIF,TGTGCCAGCAGCCTCCAGGGAGGCCCTACAATCTTC
TRBJ2-1,TRBV6-5,NA,TRBD2,CASSSSGGAWNEQFF,TGTGCCAGCAGTAGTAGCGGGGGGGCGTGGAATGAGCAGTTCTTC
TRBJ1-5,TRBV19,NA,TRBD1,CASSTPGTGGQQPQHF,TGTGCCAGTAGTACTCCCGGGACAGGGGGTCAACAGCCCCAGCATTTT
TRBJ2-5,TRBV7-2,NA,TRBD2,CASSYGREQTQYF,TGTGCCAGCAGCTACGGGAGGGAACAGACCCAGTACTTC
TRBJ1-6,TRBV9,NA,NA,CASSVSIDSNSPLHF,TGTGCCAGCAGCGTCTCCATCGACAGTAATTCACCCCTCCACTTT
TRBJ2-7,TRBV5-1,once,NA,CASSLNNRADEQYF,TGCGCCAGCAGCTTGAACAACAGGGCAGACGAGCAGTACTTC
TRBJ2-4,TRBV7-9,NA,NA,CASSLGQINIQYF,TGTGCCAGCAGCTTAGGGCAGATAAACATTCAGTACTTC
TRBJ1-1,TRBV6-1,few,TRBD1,CASSPGQGRQAFF,TGTGCCAGCAGTCCAGGACAGGGGCGCCAAGCTTTCTTT
TRBJ2-3,TRBV4-1,NA,NA,CASSQGGGSTDTQYF,TGCGCCAGCAGCCAAGGTGGCGGAAGCACAGATACGCAGTATTTT
TRBJ1-1,TRBV7-9,NA,NA,CSSSLNQVAAFF,TGTTCCAGCAGCTTAAATCAGGTTGCAGCTTTCTTT